The T cell receptor (beta chain) described here comes from a study of T cell responses to AZD1222 COVID-19 vaccine. Study as a whole: Pooling of second doses given at about 4 or about 12 weeks was done.

The method was immunoSEQ multiplex PCR; TCRdb's version includes in-frame clones alone and lacks a portion of them. The sample carries 150,000 to 180,000 clones, about nine tenths recorded once. With respect to this clone: As yet, its antigen is unknown.

Broader study findings: Seropositive status at baseline applied to only five or six AZD1222 recipients. Clonal diversity was possibly underestimated, and white British individuals and females predominated among donors. Spike-specific TCR repertoires showed rising breadth and depth after two AZD1222 doses.

V was shortened by 1 base and J by 7 bases, with 9 bases between the two germline ends. The CDR3 sequence is 13 residues long. Germline-derived CDR1 and CDR2 are SGHTS and YDEGEE. The receptor was derived from an adult in good health. Sequenced material: peripheral blood, taken on day 0 of AZD1222 vaccination. V and J are TRBV5-8 and TRBJ2-1, with D perhaps being TRBD1 or TRBD2 (5 bases each). The CDR3 DNA follows: TGTGCCAGCAGCTTGCAGGGCGGGAATGAGCAGTTCTTC. It specifies CASSLQGGNEQFF.